This TCR beta chain was sequenced during a study of T cells after yellow fever vaccination (dated by TCRdb to about 2019). A note on the overall study: Staining for CD3, CD45RA, CCR7 and CD95 was used to sort memory subsets (EM, EMRA, CM and Tscm) on a BD FACS Aria III. The SMART-Seq v4 Ultra Low Input RNA kit was used to prepare libraries from fractions with low cell numbers. To track T-cell clones before and after primary and booster YFV17D yellow fever vaccination, bulk TCR alpha and beta repertoires were sequenced longitudinally. Two healthy male donors, one aged 18 to 30 and one aged 30 to 39 years, were included in the cohort. Blood samples were taken at several timepoints before and after primary and secondary immunization, and bulk PBMC replicates and cell subsets were isolated. Memory subsets were sorted on days 0, 15 and 45 and at 18 months following primary vaccination, and on days 0, 15 and 45 following the 30-year booster.

TCR cDNA was synthesized by 5'RACE template switching, which introduced a universal primer site and unique molecular identifiers. Priming of cDNA synthesis was performed from both the TCR alpha and TCR beta constant segments. Two PCR steps were used to amplify libraries, with sample barcodes and sequencing adapters being added in the second step. Libraries were sequenced on Illumina HiSeq 2500 (2x100 bp) or NovaSeq (2x150 bp). The study's own analysis went as follows. Reads were demultiplexed and collapsed into UMI consensus sequences with MIGEC, and V(D)J alignment was performed with MiXCR. Vaccine-responding clonotypes were identified with edgeR using replicate PBMC samples, with FDR below 0.01 and a log2 fold change above 5 up to day 15 being required. Each bulk clonotype received a CD4 or CD8 identity based on whether the sequenced CD4 or CD8 repertoire contained that clonotype at higher abundance. To estimate how each clone was distributed across memory phenotypes, clonotype frequencies in memory subsets were weighted by FACS-sorted cell numbers. TCRdb passed the public sequencing reads through fastp at Q25 and MiXCR, retaining productive beta sequences. Identical CDR3 protein sequences are pooled into one entry, listed with their most common genes and DNA. None of the V and J calls come from the authors' own analysis; TCRdb made them. Here the sample has 46,000 or so distinct CDR3 sequences; 5% to 7% occur a single time. The ten largest clones capture 10% of the sample.

The treatment or condition label, read with the paper, signifies: live attenuated yellow fever vaccine strain. A standard Ficoll-Paque protocol was used to isolate PBMCs from peripheral blood. The RNeasy Micro Kit was used to extract RNA from sorted memory subsets. Worth noting for this clonotype: There are no base qualities to consult, and no much larger clone falls within one base.

Summary of the overall study and its limitations: A small share of clonotypes was detected in both CD4 and CD8 compartments, with the overlap likely arising from convergent recombination. Most clones expanded after primary vaccination were re-detected after the booster (just under 97% of CD4 and 88% of CD8), suggesting broad memory maintenance. Because abundant contaminating clonotypes from the bulk population could be contained in FACS-sorted repertoires, computational filtering was required. The secondary T-cell response was found to be weaker but faster than the primary response, with a peak reached on day 5 rather than on day 15. Only a couple of donors were included in the study, so the extent to which the findings can be generalized is limited. On day 0, almost all vaccine-responding clonotypes were found to be below detection in the sorted memory subsets.

The sequence came from a man aged 25-45 years who received the YFV17D yellow fever vaccine. The sequenced sample was PBMCs, either bulk or a sorted T-cell subset (CD4+, CD8+, memory, or dextramer-sorted; not recorded which), obtained 45 days after the yellow fever booster vaccination.

The nucleotide sequence is TGTGCCAGCAGCCTTCGGGGCAGCTATGGCTACACCTTC. The resulting protein is CASSLRGSYGYTF. The chain is assembled from TRBV3-1 and TRBJ1-2; perhaps TRBD1 is the D gene, with 5 bases matching. Counted from cysteine to phenylalanine, this CDR3 has 13 amino acids. Solely the CDR3 DNA is kept, with 39 bases framed from the first base. The junction carries 10 bases between V and J, which are trimmed by 4 bases and 4 bases respectively. Reading the germline V gene (reference sequence) gives CDR1 LGHDT and CDR2 YNNKEL.